One and the same sample provided the 16 T cell receptor beta chains below, sequenced in a study of PD-L1 blockade in urothelial cancer. This table comes from immunoSEQ multiplex PCR, and its TCRdb copy is limited to in-frame clones, with some not included. The table includes about 55,000 clones, 60% to 85% detected once. Material: PBMCs, obtained around atezolizumab (anti-PD-L1) treatment. These receptors all stem from a man between 70 and 80 years old with urothelial cancer.

The chain couples TRBV7-6 to TRBJ2-1; 9 bases are a match to TRBD1. Germline V gene lookup returns CDR1 SGHVS and CDR2 FNYEAQ. The length of the CDR3 is 15 residues. The V gene end was trimmed by 5 bases and the J gene end by 5 bases; junction bases not matched to a gene: 7. Written as DNA, the CDR3 is TGTGCCAGCAGCGGCCGGGACAGGGCGAACAATGAGCAGTTCTTC. Amino acid sequence: CASSGRDRANNEQFF.

The chain has TRBV5-4 and TRBJ1-4; 8 nucleotides align to TRBD1. Looked up from germline, CDR1 is SGHNT and CDR2 is YYREEE (reference sequence). This CDR3 comprises 15 residues. Trimming removed 0 bases from V and 5 bases from J; junction bases left unmatched: 3. The CDR3 spells CASSLGTGLNEKLFF. The CDR3, as DNA: TGTGCCAGCAGCTTGGGGACAGGGCTCAATGAAAAACTGTTTTTT.

There are a few counts of this clone. The chain combines TRBV4-2 with TRBJ2-7; no clear D. The germline V and J ends were trimmed by 3 bases and 3 bases, with 18 bases remaining between them. CDR3 size: 16 residues. Germline V lookup: CDR1 LGHNA, CDR2 YNFKEQ. The CDR3 nucleotides are TGTGCCAGCAGCCAGGCCTCGAGGCCCTCAATCTACGAGCAGTACTTC. It encodes CASSQASRPSIYEQYF.

The chain uses TRBV11-3 and TRBJ2-7; D gene ambiguous. V dropped 0 bases and J dropped 2 bases, with 8 bases sitting between them. The CDR3 length is 14 residues. Germline loops: CDR1 SGHNT, CDR2 YENEEA. This CDR3 reads CASSLDVGAYEQYF. DNA for the CDR3: TGTGCCAGCAGCTTAGACGTTGGAGCCTACGAGCAGTACTTC.

This chain joins TRBV5-1 and TRBJ2-1; the match to TRBD2 covers 9 bases. The germline V gene encodes CDR1 SGHRS and CDR2 YFSETQ. This CDR3 region has 14 residues. Trimming cost V 6 bases and J 8 bases; bases outside gene matches: 9. The CDR3 coding sequence is TGCGCCAGCAAGGTCGCTAGCGGGACGGATGAGCAGTTCTTC. The encoded protein is CASKVASGTDEQFF.

This chain uses TRBV5-1 with TRBJ1-1; TRBD1 agrees at 7 bases. Germline CDR1 and CDR2: SGHRS and YFSETQ. The ends lost 5 bases at V and 1 base at J; junction bases unmatched: 5. This CDR3 is 14 amino acids long. The CDR3 spells CASRSTGANTEAFF. Here the CDR3 DNA reads TGCGCCAGCAGGTCTACAGGGGCGAACACTGAAGCTTTCTTT.

The gene calls are TRBV6-6 and TRBJ1-4; a possible D gene is TRBD1 (6 bases). This CDR3 contains 15 residues. Trimming stripped 6 bases from V and 4 bases from J, with 15 bases between. The germline V gene encodes CDR1 MNHNY and CDR2 SVGAGI (reference sequence). The CDR3 DNA follows: TGTGCCAGCAGCCCCCCGGGGGGCTATAATGAAAAACTGTTTTTT. Residues: CASSPPGGYNEKLFF.

V usage is TRBV5-6 and J usage is TRBJ1-5; D unclear. From germline, CDR1 is SGHDT and CDR2 YYEEEE. Trimming pared 2 bases from V and 5 bases from J, leaving 14 bases between. The CDR3 is 15 residues long. As DNA, the CDR3 is TGTGCCAGCAGCTTTCGTACCCTTCGGGATCAGCCCCAGCATTTT. The encoded protein is CASSFRTLRDQPQHF.

The CDR3 nucleotides read TGTGCCAGCAGCGTAGGAGTGGCAGGGAATACAAAGACCCAGTACTTC. This translates into CASSVGVAGNTKTQYF. J is TRBJ2-5 and V is TRBV9; D is perhaps TRBD1 (5 bases). There are 16 residues in the CDR3. CDR1 is SGDLS and CDR2 is YYNGEE in the germline V gene. Between the trimmed V and J ends, which lost 0 bases and 6 bases, there was a span of 18 bases.

This chain links TRBV2 with TRBJ1-2, with 7 nucleotides matching TRBD1. V shed 4 bases and J 3 bases; nucleotides not matched to a gene: 8. Germline lookup yields CDR1 SNHLY and CDR2 FYNNEI. The CDR3 is 15 amino acids. CDR3 DNA: TGTGCCAGCAGTGCATTAACAGGGGTTGACTATGGCTACACCTTC. It specifies CASSALTGVDYGYTF.

The chain couples TRBV28 to TRBJ2-2; the match to TRBD1 covers 8 bases. J lost 1 base, V lost 1 base, and 2 bases had no gene match. Germline V gene data show CDR1 as MDHEN and CDR2 as SYDVKM. The CDR3 totals 16 residues. The CDR3 region is CASSLSGQGNTGELFF. CDR3 sequence (DNA): TGTGCCAGCAGTTTATCAGGACAGGGGAACACCGGGGAGCTGTTTTTT.

The genes are TRBV7-8 and TRBJ2-7; 9 nucleotides match TRBD2. CDR1 and CDR2 from the germline V gene are SGHVS and FQNEAQ. V dropped 1 base and J dropped 0; count of bases not matched to a gene: 4. The CDR3 has 16 residues. The CDR3 loop reads CASSLGPSGISYEQYF. In DNA, the CDR3 is TGTGCCAGCAGCTTAGGCCCTAGCGGGATCTCCTACGAGCAGTACTTC.

The chain joins TRBV7-2 to TRBJ1-4; possibly TRBD1 for D (5 bases). The germline V gene encodes CDR1 SGHTA and CDR2 FQGNSA. Deletions cut 5 bases from V and 0 bases from J, with 10 bases between. The CDR3 is 15 amino acids. The CDR3 DNA is TGTGCCAGCAGCACCGACAGCTCAACTAATGAAAAACTGTTTTTT. Amino acid sequence: CASSTDSSTNEKLFF.

The chain couples TRBV2 to TRBJ2-7, with 7 positions matching TRBD1. CDR1 and CDR2 from the germline V gene are SNHLY and FYNNEI. After removal of 5 bases from V and 3 bases from J, the junction contained 4 bases not matched to a gene. The length of the CDR3 is 13 residues. This chain's CDR3 is CASSLYRGYEQYF. The CDR3 DNA sequence: TGTGCCAGCAGTTTATACAGGGGCTACGAGCAGTACTTC.

The gene calls are TRBV12-5 and TRBJ1-3; 7 nucleotides align to TRBD1. Per the germline V gene, CDR1 is LGHNT and CDR2 is FRNRAP. This CDR3 is 15 amino acids long. Trimming cost V 6 bases and J 0 bases; bases outside gene matches: 5. DNA of the CDR3: TGTGCTAGTGGGGAAGGACAGGCCTCTGGAAACACCATATATTTT. Amino acids: CASGEGQASGNTIYF. The variable domain in full, with the rest retrieved from reference TRBV12-5 and TRBJ1-3, is DARVTQTPRHKVTEMGQEVTMRCQPILGHNTVFWYRQTMMQGLELLAYFRNRAPLDDSGMPKDRFSAEMPDATLATLKIQPSEPRDSAVYFCASGEGQASGNTIYFGEGSWLTVV.

The chain couples TRBV9 to TRBJ2-5; the D gene is possibly TRBD2 (6 bases). The length of the CDR3 is 14 residues. Germline V gene sequence: CDR1 SGDLS, CDR2 YYNGEE. Trimming left V 4 bases short and J 4 bases short, with 14 bases between. CDR3 protein: CASSPGLKGETQYF. DNA of the CDR3: TGTGCCAGCAGCCCAGGACTAAAGGGAGAGACCCAGTACTTC.